These 16 T cell receptor beta chains originate from one sample sequenced in a study of blood T cell repertoires in COVID-19. Sequencing was performed with immunoSEQ multiplex PCR; in TCRdb, only in-frame clones are kept and a portion is missing. The data contain 110,000 to 150,000 clones, approximately 90% of them singletons. Sample: peripheral blood. The receptors here all came from a woman aged 55-70 years with active COVID-19.

The chain combines TRBV10-3 with TRBJ2-2, with a weak D call TRBD1 (6 bases). CDR3 length equals 14 residues. Germline V gene data show CDR1 as ENHRY and CDR2 as SYGVKD. V lost 6 bases to trimming and J lost 3 bases, with 11 bases between them. The CDR3 is CAIRQGYDTGELFF. The CDR3 nucleotides are TGTGCCATCAGGCAGGGGTACGACACCGGGGAGCTGTTTTTT.

On this clone: Its ends do not fully match the called genes, so a read error is possible. The V gene is TRBV11-2, the J gene TRBJ2-7; 8 bases match TRBD2. The germline V gene has CDR1 SGHAT and CDR2 FQNNGV. There are 11 residues in the CDR3. The CDR3 loop is CASSLEAGATF. In DNA form, the CDR3 reads TGTGCCAGCAGCTTAGAAGCGGGAGCCACGTTC.

The V gene is TRBV20-1, the J gene TRBJ1-2; tentatively, D is TRBD1 (6 bases). Germline V gene lookup returns CDR1 DFQATT and CDR2 SNEGSKA (reference sequence). This CDR3 has 15 residues. V lost 3 bases and J 0 bases, leaving 14 bases between the germline ends. The CDR3 DNA is TGCAGTGCTAGTCATACAGGGTATCCTAACTATGGCTACACCTTC. Translation: CSASHTGYPNYGYTF.

The chain links TRBV7-2 to TRBJ2-5; D might be TRBD1 (5 bases). Germline V gene data show CDR1 as SGHTA and CDR2 as FQGNSA. This CDR3 spans 13 amino acids. V was cut by 2 bases and J by 5 bases, with 9 bases left in between. CDR3 sequence: CASSLPGMETQYF. The CDR3 DNA is TGTGCCAGCAGCTTACCAGGGATGGAGACCCAGTACTTC.

This chain joins TRBV28 and TRBJ1-3, with D possibly TRBD1 on 5 matching bases. The CDR3 length is 14 residues. Germline lookup yields CDR1 MDHEN and CDR2 SYDVKM. The V gene lost 7 bases and the J gene lost 2 bases, with 12 bases spanning the gap. CDR3 nucleotide sequence: TGTGCCAGCACGGAGGGACGGACTGGAAACACCATATATTTT. Protein sequence: CASTEGRTGNTIYF.

The CDR3 nucleotides read TGTGCCAGCACCCCCGGGACAGCTCTTAACACTGAAGCTTTCTTT. Residues: CASTPGTALNTEAFF. The V and J genes are TRBV28 and TRBJ1-1; TRBD1 agrees at 7 bases. The V and J ends lost 7 bases and 2 bases, in that order; junction bases with no gene match: 10. The CDR3 totals 15 residues. Germline CDR1 MDHEN, CDR2 SYDVKM.

The rearrangement joins TRBV5-1 to TRBJ2-3; 8 nucleotides align to TRBD1. Unmatched junction bases numbered 9, after V lost 0 bases and J lost 6 bases. Germline assignment: CDR1 SGHRS and CDR2 YFSETQ. This CDR3 has 16 residues. CDR3 DNA sequence: TGCGCCAGCAGCTTGGGGGACAGGACCTTCAAGGATACGCAGTATTTT. Protein sequence: CASSLGDRTFKDTQYF.

J is TRBJ2-1 and V is TRBV28; TRBD2 aligns across 7 bases. This CDR3 contains 15 residues. Germline V gives CDR1 MDHEN, CDR2 SYDVKM. The ends lost 6 bases at V and 7 bases at J; junction bases unmatched: 12. The CDR3 loop reads CASRSGLGASNEQFF. The CDR3 DNA reads TGTGCCAGCAGGAGTGGACTAGGGGCGAGTAATGAGCAGTTCTTC.

The chain carries TRBV7-2 and TRBJ2-3; TRBD2 matches 8 bases. This CDR3 has 18 residues. The V gene end was trimmed by 5 bases and the J gene end by 0 bases; junction bases not matched to a gene: 13. The germline V gene has CDR1 SGHTA and CDR2 FQGNSA. The CDR3 protein is CASSPEWAGGFSTDTQYF. The CDR3 nucleotides are TGTGCCAGCAGCCCCGAGTGGGCGGGAGGTTTCAGCACAGATACGCAGTATTTT. The full variable domain, its missing parts supplied by reference TRBV7-2 and TRBJ2-3, is GAGVSQSPSNKVTEKGKDVELRCDPISGHTALYWYRQSLGQGLEFLIYFQGNSAPDKSGLPSDRFSAERTGGSVSTLTIQRTQQEDSAVYLCASSPEWAGGFSTDTQYFGPGTRLTVL.

V and J are TRBV6-5 and TRBJ1-1, with a possible D match to TRBD1 (6 bases). Deletions cut 0 bases from V and 0 bases from J, with 8 bases between. The CDR3 is made up of 15 amino acids. Germline V gene lookup returns CDR1 MNHEY and CDR2 SVGAGI. Written as DNA, the CDR3 is TGTGCCAGCAGTTACTCGACAGGTTTGAACACTGAAGCTTTCTTT. Encoded protein: CASSYSTGLNTEAFF.

This clone was counted a few times. The V call is TRBV7-2, the J call TRBJ2-1, with D possibly being TRBD2 (6 bases). This CDR3 comprises 14 residues. V lost 1 base and J 9 bases, leaving 13 bases between the germline ends. The V gene's germline CDR1 is SGHTA and CDR2 FQGNSA. The CDR3 nucleotides read TGTGCCAGCAGCTTAGACCCTAGCGTGGGTGAGCAGTTCTTC. Protein: CASSLDPSVGEQFF. The full variable domain, its missing parts supplied by reference TRBV7-2 and TRBJ2-1, is GAGVSQSPSNKVTEKGKDVELRCDPISGHTALYWYRQSLGQGLEFLIYFQGNSAPDKSGLPSDRFSAERTGGSVSTLTIQRTQQEDSAVYLCASSLDPSVGEQFFGPGTRLTVL.

V is TRBV2 and J is TRBJ2-7, with 8 bases that match TRBD1. The germline CDR1 and CDR2 sequences are SNHLY and FYNNEI. The CDR3 is 15 residues long. J was trimmed by 7 bases and V by 3 bases; bases with no gene match: 11. CDR3 loop: CASSDSRTGKGEQYF. CDR3 sequence (DNA): TGTGCCAGCAGTGATAGTCGGACAGGGAAAGGGGAGCAGTACTTC.

This sequence joins TRBV7-2 and TRBJ2-5, with 10 bases lining up with TRBD2. In germline, CDR1 is SGHTA, CDR2 FQGNSA. After removal of 3 bases from V and 7 bases from J, the junction contained 14 bases not matched to a gene. The CDR3 is 17 amino acids. CDR3 in amino acids: CASSLDMGLAPKGTQYF. The CDR3 coding sequence is TGTGCCAGCAGCTTGGATATGGGACTAGCGCCAAAAGGGACCCAGTACTTC.

The chain employs TRBV7-9 and TRBJ2-1, with 8 bases identical to TRBD2. Germline CDR1 is SEHNR and CDR2 is FQNEAQ (reference sequence). J was trimmed by 0 bases and V by 2 bases; bases with no gene match: 3. The CDR3 contains 16 residues. The CDR3 DNA reads as TGTGCCAGCAGCTTAATAGCGGGGAGCTCCTACAATGAGCAGTTCTTC. It codes for CASSLIAGSSYNEQFF.

Here the CDR3 DNA reads TGTGCCTGGAGTAAGGGTGCAGGGAAAAATGAGCAGTTCTTC. Translating gives CAWSKGAGKNEQFF. The gene calls are TRBV30 and TRBJ2-1; possible D gene TRBD1, 5 bases. This CDR3 comprises 14 residues. Germline values: CDR1 GTSNPN, CDR2 SVGIG (reference sequence). Trimming left V 2 bases short and J 7 bases short, with 15 bases between.

The gene calls are TRBV28 and TRBJ1-1; possible D gene TRBD1, 6 bases. Germline assignment: CDR1 MDHEN and CDR2 SYDVKM. The CDR3 sequence is 16 residues long. The ends were cut back, 9 bases at V and 0 bases at J, with 20 bases in the middle. CDR3 bases: TGTGCCAGTGGACGAGGATGGGGACACTTGAACACTGAAGCTTTCTTT. It encodes CASGRGWGHLNTEAFF.